This is a list of T cell receptor beta chains from one sample in a study of naive and memory T cell subsets. TCRdb analysed the UMI-ligation and nested PCR reads with MiXCR anew, one entry per CDR3 protein. The sample consists of 90,000 to 120,000 distinct CDR3 sequences, around 15% of them appearing once. The specimen was naive CD8+ T cells from blood. The origin of the receptors is a human donor in good health. Each CDR3 is given with its conserved first and last residue. Each record gives: clone size, J gene, D gene, V gene, CDR3 DNA, CDR3 protein. A D gene is named only where the DNA matches it firmly. A clone size is listed for some rows: how often the clone was seen (once, few, many), or a class if it is expanded.

few,TRBJ1-6,NA,TRBV27,TGTGCCAGCAGTCCCCAGGGATATGGGAGCTCCTATAATTCACCCCTCCACTTT,CASSPQGYGSSYNSPLHF
many,TRBJ2-1,NA,TRBV11-3,TGTGCCAGCAGCTTAAGTCGTACTCCCATGAATGAGCAGTTCTTC,CASSLSRTPMNEQFF
NA,TRBJ2-7,TRBD1,TRBV12-3/TRBV12-4,TGTGCCAGCAGTCCAACCGGGACAGGGGCGAGGGAGCAGTACTTC,CASSPTGTGAREQYF
few,TRBJ2-2,NA,TRBV7-6,TGTGCCAGCAGCTTAGGGGGGTCAAACACCGGGGAGCTGTTTTTT,CASSLGGSNTGELFF
NA,TRBJ2-1,TRBD2,TRBV7-9,TGTGCCAGCAGCGGGGGGGAGGTCGAGAGGCCGAGCTCCTACAATGAGCAGTTCTTC,CASSGGEVERPSSYNEQFF
few,TRBJ2-3,TRBD2,TRBV28,TGTGCCAGCAGAGCGGGGGTAGGCACAGATACGCAGTATTTT,CASRAGVGTDTQYF
NA,TRBJ1-6,NA,TRBV4-1,TGCGCCAGCAGCCAAGAGTGGGGATCAGTGGGTTCACCCCTCCACTTT,CASSQEWGSVGSPLHF
few,TRBJ2-1,NA,TRBV13,TGTGCCAGCAGCTTGAGGGAGTCCTCCTACAATGAGCAGTTCTTC,CASSLRESSYNEQFF
few,TRBJ2-1,NA,TRBV4-2,TGTGCCAGCAGCCAAGCTTCTCCCCCCCGGGACGACAATGAGCAGTTCTTC,CASSQASPPRDDNEQFF
NA,TRBJ2-7,NA,TRBV7-9,TGTGCCAGCAGCTTACAGGGGAGTCTGAACTACGAGCAGTACTTC,CASSLQGSLNYEQYF
many,TRBJ1-1,NA,TRBV7-9,TGTGCCAGCAGCTTCGCCTCGGGAGGGGGGAACACTGAAGCTTTCTTT,CASSFASGGGNTEAFF
few,TRBJ1-1,NA,TRBV9,TGTGCCAGCAGCGGCGGGATGAACACTGAAGCTTTCTTT,CASSGGMNTEAFF
NA,TRBJ2-1,TRBD2,TRBV20-1,TGCAGTGCTCTCCCTTGGAGGGAGGGTAGCTCCTACAATGAGCAGTTCTTC,CSALPWREGSSYNEQFF
NA,TRBJ2-7,TRBD1,TRBV4-3,TGCGCCAGCAGCCAAAGGCCCGACAGGGCAGGCTCCTACGAGCAGTACTTC,CASSQRPDRAGSYEQYF
few,TRBJ2-5,NA,TRBV11-2,TGTGCCAGCAGCAGGATGGGGGCGGAGACCCAGTACTTC,CASSRMGAETQYF
NA,TRBJ2-7,TRBD1,TRBV5-1,TGCGCCAGCAGCTTGGTGGGACAGGGAATCGACGAGCAGTACTTC,CASSLVGQGIDEQYF
once,TRBJ1-1,NA,TRBV6-5,TGTGCCAGCAGTTACGAGGGTCAGAATGAAGCTTTCTTT,CASSYEGQNEAFF
few,TRBJ1-2,NA,TRBV9,TGTGCCAGCAGCGTAGATGGCAGCTTGAACTATGGCTACACCTTC,CASSVDGSLNYGYTF
few,TRBJ2-4,NA,TRBV23-1,TGCGCCAGCAGTCCCACGACCGGACAAGCCTTAGCCAAAAACATTCAGTACTTC,CASSPTTGQALAKNIQYF
NA,TRBJ1-5,NA,TRBV19,TGTGCCAGTAGTATAGGGAGTCAGCCCCAGCATTTT,CASSIGSQPQHF
few,TRBJ1-4,NA,TRBV10-3,TGTGCCATCAGTGATGGGTCGGGGGGTAATGAAAAACTGTTTTTT,CAISDGSGGNEKLFF
few,TRBJ2-1,TRBD2,TRBV18,TGTGCCAGCTCCGGCGGGGGGACGGAGCAGTTCTTC,CASSGGGTEQFF
few,TRBJ2-5,NA,TRBV4-1,TGCGCCAGCAGCCAAGATGTCAAGGGGCGAGAGACCCAGTACTTC,CASSQDVKGRETQYF
NA,TRBJ2-1,NA,TRBV29-1,TGCAGCGTTGTGGGGGAAAGCTACAATGAGCAGTTCTTC,CSVVGESYNEQFF
many,TRBJ2-7,TRBD1,TRBV7-2,TGTGCCAGCAGCTACGGGACAGCCTACGAGCAGTACTTC,CASSYGTAYEQYF
many,TRBJ2-7,TRBD2,TRBV20-1,TGCAGTGCTAGGCAAAGCGGGAGGGTCCACTACGAGCAGTACTTC,CSARQSGRVHYEQYF
NA,TRBJ2-7,NA,TRBV7-8,TGTGCCAGCAGCTTAGCCCCCATATCCGAGCAGTACTTC,CASSLAPISEQYF
many,TRBJ2-7,TRBD1,TRBV19,TGTGCCAGTAGTTCGGGACAGGTTACTTCGTGGGCCTCCTACGAGCAGTACTTC,CASSSGQVTSWASYEQYF
many,TRBJ1-5,NA,TRBV15,TGTGCCACCAGCAGAGATAGGGAGGAGCCCCAGCATTTT,CATSRDREEPQHF
few,TRBJ2-3,NA,TRBV29-1,TGCAGCGTTGAGTGGGAGTTCATGAAGGATACGCAGTATTTT,CSVEWEFMKDTQYF
NA,TRBJ2-5,NA,TRBV24-1,TGTGCCACAAGCTCCGGACCGAGCGCTCAAGAGACCCAGTACTTC,CATSSGPSAQETQYF
NA,TRBJ2-7,TRBD1,TRBV7-6,TGTGCCAGCAGCGCATCTCGGACAGGGGGGACCTACGAGCAGTACTTC,CASSASRTGGTYEQYF
NA,TRBJ1-3,NA,TRBV20-1,TGCAGTGCTAGTCCTCCCGGGGGGTCGAAGAGTGGAAACACCATATATTTT,CSASPPGGSKSGNTIYF
many,TRBJ2-1,TRBD1,TRBV29-1,TGCAGCGTCACTTGGACAGGGCCTTACAATGAGCAGTTCTTC,CSVTWTGPYNEQFF
many,TRBJ2-1,TRBD2,TRBV4-3,TGCGCCAGCAGCACCGTGACTAGCGGGGGATTCAATGAGCAGTTCTTC,CASSTVTSGGFNEQFF
many,TRBJ2-1,NA,TRBV7-6,TGTGCCAGCAGTTTATCTGCTGGGAATGAGCAGTTCTTC,CASSLSAGNEQFF
few,TRBJ2-7,NA,TRBV7-9,TGTGCCAGCAGCTTTGACGCCAACTACGAGCAGTACTTC,CASSFDANYEQYF
many,TRBJ2-7,TRBD1,TRBV12-3/TRBV12-4,TGTGCCAGCAGTCATGGTGGACAGGGAGCTATCTCCTACGAGCAGTACTTC,CASSHGGQGAISYEQYF
many,TRBJ2-5,NA,TRBV29-1,TGCAGCGTTGCAAGTGTCTCCCAAGAGACCCAGTACTTC,CSVASVSQETQYF
NA,TRBJ2-7,TRBD2,TRBV13,TGTGCCAGCAGCCCAGGACTAGCGGGAGGGCCGTCCGAGCAGTACTTC,CASSPGLAGGPSEQYF
many,TRBJ1-1,NA,TRBV7-6,TGTGCCAGCAGCCTTCTCACGGAAGGTGTGGCTGAAGCTTTCTTT,CASSLLTEGVAEAFF
many,TRBJ1-4,NA,TRBV12-3/TRBV12-4,TGTGCCAGCAGTTTAGTGACAGATTGGAAAGAAAAACTGTTTTTT,CASSLVTDWKEKLFF
few,TRBJ1-5,TRBD1,TRBV20-1,TGCAGTGCTAGGCTCGGGACAGGGTATAGCAATCAGCCCCAGCATTTT,CSARLGTGYSNQPQHF
many,TRBJ1-5,NA,TRBV6-2/TRBV6-3,TGTGCCAGCAGAGGGGAGTCGTATAGCAATCAGCCCCAGCATTTT,CASRGESYSNQPQHF
few,TRBJ1-4,NA,TRBV18,TGTGCCAGCTCACCAACCGCTGGAACTAATGAAAAACTGTTTTTT,CASSPTAGTNEKLFF
few,TRBJ2-1,NA,TRBV24-1,TGTGCCACCAGTGATTTGCACAGGAATGAGCAGTTCTTC,CATSDLHRNEQFF
NA,TRBJ1-5,NA,TRBV29-1,TGCAGCGTTGAAGGGTACGGAGGTCAGCCCCAGCATTTT,CSVEGYGGQPQHF
NA,TRBJ1-2,NA,TRBV28,TGTGCCAGCAGTTTAGGGGGCGACTATGGCTACACCTTC,CASSLGGDYGYTF
NA,TRBJ2-1,NA,TRBV19,TGTGCCAGTAGTATTCGGGGGGCGTACAATGAGCAGTTCTTC,CASSIRGAYNEQFF
NA,TRBJ1-4,NA,TRBV7-9,TGTGCCAGCAGCTCATTCACGCTGGGCAAACTGTTTTTT,CASSSFTLGKLFF
few,TRBJ2-7,TRBD1,TRBV12-3/TRBV12-4,TGTGCCAGCAGTATCACAGGGGTTTACGAGCAGTACTTC,CASSITGVYEQYF
NA,TRBJ1-2,NA,TRBV12-3/TRBV12-4,TGTGCCAGCAGTCCCCCCCTTAGGACTAACTATGGCTACACCTTC,CASSPPLRTNYGYTF